The clone carrying this T cell receptor (beta chain) is classed as medium-sized (0.01 to 0.1%). Its antigen is currently unknown. These data originate in a study of immune heterogeneity within non-small cell lung tumors. Notes on the study in general: The study found that local T-cell clonality correlated moderately but significantly with local tumor mutational burden (R roughly 0.31).

Bulk tumor genomic DNA, 450 to 750 ng per sample, was the template. Several biopsies were collected from each primary tumor during surgery. They were spaced as far apart as possible within the tumor mass. Untreated, newly diagnosed non-small cell lung cancer patients underwent curative surgery. Using 32 V and 13 J primers, multiplex PCR amplified TCR beta CDR3. TCRdb reprocessed the multiplex PCR reads via MiXCR and lists one record per CDR3 protein. The table includes 2,500 or so distinct CDR3 sequences, around 26% detected once. The CDR3 is made up of 12 amino acids. Trimming removed 4 bases from V and 3 bases from J, with 7 bases in between. The germline V gene encodes CDR1 KGHSH and CDR2 LQKENI.

Material for sequencing was lung tumor tissue. The chain recombines TRBV18 with TRBJ2-7; D uncertain. This sequence originates from a man aged 60 to 75 with non-small cell lung cancer. The CDR3 sequence: CASSLILYEQYF. CDR3 sequence (DNA): TGTGCCAGCTCACTTATCCTCTACGAGCAGTACTTC.